The text below deals with one T cell receptor beta chain. Its antigen is undetermined. This entry belongs to a study of blood T cells in healthy people across ages. On the study more broadly: Roughly one uniquely barcoded beta molecule per two T cells was captured. Study-wide findings and caveats: Diversity estimated from one million T cells was considered an underestimate.

A second PCR of about 7 to 12 cycles used a sample-barcoded 5' primer and a J-beta primer mix. TCRdb fed the 5' RACE reads into MiXCR, producing one record per CDR3 protein. The sample holds over a million distinct CDR3 sequences, roughly 64% seen once. CDR1 and CDR2 (germline): LGHDT, YNNKEL (reference sequence). The CDR3 is 17 amino acids. V gave up 0 bases and J gave up 6 bases, with 18 bases separating them. The study drew donors from healthy Caucasian individuals in Russia aged roughly 6 to 90. Drawing of peripheral blood yielded about 9.8 milliliters from each donor. The sequenced sample was blood. The TCR was taken from a man younger than 35 in good health. The chain couples TRBV3-1 to TRBJ2-1, with D unresolved. DNA for the CDR3: TGTGCCAGCAGCCAAGAAGAGAGCTTAGCTTTCGCCAATGAGCAGTTCTTC. Encoded protein: CASSQEESLAFANEQFF.